The entry below describes one T cell receptor (beta chain). Its specificity is unknown. This entry belongs to a study of tissue T cells after allogeneic stem cell transplantation. On the study more broadly: Patients with graft-versus-host disease had grafts: four unmodified, three CD34-selected and T-cell-depleted. Whole-study results and caveats: Shared clones across patients were few; motif clustering revealed tissue-specific shared signatures. Anatomically similar tissues had similar TCR repertoires within each patient.

V lost 3 bases, J lost 6 bases, and 13 bases stayed unmatched. The CDR3 loop spans 18 amino acids. Germline lookup yields CDR1 SGHVS and CDR2 FNYEAQ. Every graft-versus-host disease patient had gastrointestinal disease and got several lines of graft-versus-host disease therapy. Method: immunoSEQ multiplex PCR; TCRdb's copy keeps in-frame clones and lacks some. This sample carries approximately 1,800 clones, about 76% of them seen once, and the ten largest clones take 8.5% to 10%. The chain has TRBV7-6 and TRBJ2-1; 11 nucleotides agree with TRBD2. The source of this sequence is a male patient aged 35 to 69 with steroid-refractory graft-versus-host disease after an allogeneic stem cell transplant. Some T cells may trace back to the graft donor. The sample here was colon tissue, taken at autopsy. DNA for the CDR3: TGTGCCAGCAGCTTCTCGCTAGCGGGGGGCCGCGAACCCAATGAGCAGTTCTTC. This sequence encodes CASSFSLAGGREPNEQFF. Filled out from reference TRBV7-6 and TRBJ2-1, the complete variable domain reads GAGVSQSPRYKVTKRGQDVALRCDPISGHVSLYWYRQALGQGPEFLTYFNYEAQQDKSGLPNDRFSAERPEGSISTLTIQRTEQRDSAMYRCASSFSLAGGREPNEQFFGPGTRLTVL.